The source of this T cell receptor (beta chain) is a study of T cells in tuberculosis. The method was immunoSEQ multiplex PCR; TCRdb's version includes in-frame clones alone and lacks a portion of them. The profile shows about 44,000 clones, over 90% of them singletons. The V end was cut by 1 base, the J end by 5 bases, with 14 bases between. This CDR3 region has 15 residues. Germline CDR1 KGHSH, CDR2 LQKENI. The chain combines TRBV18 with TRBJ1-1; no reliable D call. The source material was PBMCs. The source of this sequence is a donor aged 10-30 years with latent tuberculosis or without tuberculosis infection. The CDR3 nucleotides read TGTGCCAGCTCACCACTCTCCGGGTCGGGGACTGAAGCTTTCTTT. Amino acids: CASSPLSGSGTEAFF.